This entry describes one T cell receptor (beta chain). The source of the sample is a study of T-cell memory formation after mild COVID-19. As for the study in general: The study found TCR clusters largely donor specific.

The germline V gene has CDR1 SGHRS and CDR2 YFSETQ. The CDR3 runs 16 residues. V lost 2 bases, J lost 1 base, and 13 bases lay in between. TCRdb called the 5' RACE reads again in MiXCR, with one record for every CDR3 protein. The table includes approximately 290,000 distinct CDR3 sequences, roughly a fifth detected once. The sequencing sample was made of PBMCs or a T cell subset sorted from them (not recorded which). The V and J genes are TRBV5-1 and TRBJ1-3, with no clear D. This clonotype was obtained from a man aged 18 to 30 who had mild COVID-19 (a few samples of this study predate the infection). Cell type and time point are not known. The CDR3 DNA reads TGCGCCAGCAGCTTCCAACCGGCGGATTCTGGAAACACCATATATTTT. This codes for CASSFQPADSGNTIYF.